The clone carrying this TCR beta chain appeared many times. The V and J ends lost 3 bases and 5 bases respectively, with 14 bases between them. Per germline, CDR1 MDHEN and CDR2 SYDVKM. There are 15 residues in the CDR3. From RNA transcripts, TCR beta CDR3 regions were amplified. First-round RT-PCR with HTBI primers amplified the TCR CDR3 region. TCRdb reanalysed the multiplex PCR reads using MiXCR and keeps one entry per CDR3 protein. The data hold fewer than 300,000 distinct CDR3 sequences, with over 12% observed a single time. The sample is drawn from a study of T cells in Graves' hyperthyroidism and ophthalmopathy.

Sequencing input: blood. The clonotype comes from a woman aged 45 to 65 with Graves' hyperthyroidism that later progressed to Graves' ophthalmopathy. The genes are TRBV28 and TRBJ2-1; maybe TRBD1 (6 bases). CDR3 sequence reads: CASSLISGEHNEQFF. The CDR3 bases are TGTGCCAGCAGTTTGATCTCAGGGGAGCACAATGAGCAGTTCTTC.